The rows below give T cell receptor beta chains drawn from one sample of a study of cytomegalovirus exposure and HLA in healthy donors. The data were produced by immunoSEQ multiplex PCR, yet TCRdb's version contains in-frame clones alone and is incomplete. This table has more than 110,000 clones, around 77% appearing once. The material sequenced was PBMCs. These receptors all stem from a woman aged 45-60 years in good health and CMV-seronegative. Each CDR3 is given with its conserved first and last residue. Each record gives: J gene, D gene, clone size, V gene, CDR3 length, CDR3 protein, CDR3 DNA. A D gene is named only where the DNA matches it firmly. Size is stated for part of the rows, as once, few or many counts, or as a class when the clone is expanded.

J gene: TRBJ2-3; D gene: TRBD2; clone size: few; V gene: TRBV4-1; CDR3 length: 12; CDR3 protein: CASSHSGASQYF; CDR3 DNA: TGCGCCAGCAGCCATAGCGGGGCTTCGCAGTATTTT
J gene: TRBJ2-7; D gene: .; clone size: .; V gene: TRBV5-4; CDR3 length: 14; CDR3 protein: CASSFDFRGDEQYF; CDR3 DNA: TGTGCCAGCAGCTTCGACTTCAGGGGCGACGAGCAGTACTTC
J gene: TRBJ1-6; D gene: .; clone size: .; V gene: TRBV4-1; CDR3 length: 15; CDR3 protein: CASSQVQRSNSPLHF; CDR3 DNA: TGCGCCAGCAGCCAAGTACAGAGATCCAATTCACCCCTCCACTTT
J gene: TRBJ2-3; D gene: .; clone size: .; V gene: TRBV11-2; CDR3 length: 12; CDR3 protein: CASSSSLDTQYF; CDR3 DNA: TGTGCCAGCAGCTCTAGCCTAGATACGCAGTATTTT
J gene: TRBJ1-5; D gene: .; clone size: .; V gene: TRBV7-2; CDR3 length: 13; CDR3 protein: CASSESHYQPQHF; CDR3 DNA: TGTGCCAGCAGCGAATCTCACTATCAGCCCCAGCATTTT
J gene: TRBJ1-1; D gene: .; clone size: .; V gene: TRBV10-3; CDR3 length: 14; CDR3 protein: CAISSGSTDTEAFF; CDR3 DNA: TGTGCCATCAGCTCAGGGTCCACGGACACTGAAGCTTTCTTT
J gene: TRBJ1-5; D gene: TRBD1; clone size: .; V gene: TRBV10-3; CDR3 length: 16; CDR3 protein: CAISPTGGTVHQPQHF; CDR3 DNA: TGTGCCATCTCCCCCACAGGGGGCACCGTACATCAGCCCCAGCATTTT
J gene: TRBJ1-2; D gene: .; clone size: .; V gene: TRBV7-9; CDR3 length: 18; CDR3 protein: CASSSRRPGQQVNYGYTF; CDR3 DNA: TGTGCCAGCAGCTCTCGCCGACCTGGACAGCAAGTTAACTATGGCTACACCTTC
J gene: TRBJ1-4; D gene: .; clone size: .; V gene: TRBV6-6; CDR3 length: 14; CDR3 protein: CASSYEGWDEKLFF; CDR3 DNA: TGTGCCAGCAGTTACGAGGGATGGGATGAAAAACTGTTTTTT
J gene: TRBJ1-4; D gene: .; clone size: .; V gene: TRBV6-5; CDR3 length: 11; CDR3 protein: CASSKENKLFF; CDR3 DNA: TGTGCCAGCAGTAAAGAGAATAAACTGTTTTTT
J gene: TRBJ1-5; D gene: TRBD1; clone size: few; V gene: TRBV5-1; CDR3 length: 15; CDR3 protein: CASSLEGTAEQPQHF; CDR3 DNA: TGCGCCAGCAGCTTGGAGGGGACAGCGGAACAGCCCCAGCATTTT
J gene: TRBJ2-7; D gene: .; clone size: .; V gene: TRBV7-9; CDR3 length: 14; CDR3 protein: CASSLARSNYEQYF; CDR3 DNA: TGTGCCAGCAGCTTAGCGAGGTCCAACTACGAGCAGTACTTC
J gene: TRBJ2-3; D gene: .; clone size: few; V gene: TRBV5-4; CDR3 length: 14; CDR3 protein: CASSLESYRDTQYF; CDR3 DNA: TGTGCCAGCAGCTTGGAGAGTTATCGAGATACGCAGTATTTT
J gene: TRBJ1-2; D gene: .; clone size: .; V gene: TRBV28; CDR3 length: 13; CDR3 protein: CASSRLDRNGYTF; CDR3 DNA: TGTGCCAGCAGCCGCCTGGACAGAAATGGCTACACCTTC
J gene: TRBJ2-1; D gene: TRBD2; clone size: .; V gene: TRBV7-3; CDR3 length: 18; CDR3 protein: CASSLNSGGAAPYNEQFF; CDR3 DNA: TGTGCCAGCAGCTTGAATAGCGGGGGGGCCGCCCCCTACAATGAGCAGTTCTTC
J gene: TRBJ1-1; D gene: TRBD1; clone size: .; V gene: TRBV6-5; CDR3 length: 15; CDR3 protein: CASSVAAGDRAEAFF; CDR3 DNA: TGTGCCAGCTCAGTAGCGGCAGGCGACAGGGCGGAAGCTTTCTTT
J gene: TRBJ1-4; D gene: TRBD1; clone size: .; V gene: TRBV7-9; CDR3 length: 14; CDR3 protein: CASSEDRGREKLFF; CDR3 DNA: TGTGCCAGCAGCGAGGACAGGGGGCGTGAAAAACTGTTTTTT
J gene: TRBJ1-2; D gene: TRBD1; clone size: .; V gene: TRBV7-2; CDR3 length: 16; CDR3 protein: CASSRGKDRGGYGYTF; CDR3 DNA: TGTGCCAGCAGCCGTGGGAAGGACAGGGGAGGGTATGGCTACACCTTC
J gene: TRBJ1-2; D gene: TRBD1; clone size: .; V gene: TRBV6-6; CDR3 length: 12; CDR3 protein: CASRGTGNGYTF; CDR3 DNA: TGTGCCAGCAGGGGGACAGGGAATGGCTACACCTTC
J gene: TRBJ2-1; D gene: .; clone size: .; V gene: TRBV5-4; CDR3 length: 12; CDR3 protein: CASSFTGVEQFF; CDR3 DNA: TGTGCCAGCAGCTTTACCGGGGTTGAGCAGTTCTTC
J gene: TRBJ1-1; D gene: TRBD1; clone size: .; V gene: TRBV7-9; CDR3 length: 13; CDR3 protein: CASSFDRVTEAFF; CDR3 DNA: TGTGCCAGCAGCTTCGACAGGGTAACTGAAGCTTTCTTT
J gene: TRBJ2-1; D gene: TRBD1; clone size: .; V gene: TRBV7-9; CDR3 length: 13; CDR3 protein: CASSPYRGNEQFF; CDR3 DNA: TGTGCCAGCAGCCCGTACAGGGGCAATGAGCAGTTCTTC
J gene: TRBJ1-6; D gene: .; clone size: .; V gene: TRBV5-4; CDR3 length: 12; CDR3 protein: CASSGTRAPLHF; CDR3 DNA: TGTGCCAGCAGCGGCACTCGGGCACCCCTCCACTTT
J gene: TRBJ2-7; D gene: TRBD2; clone size: .; V gene: TRBV27; CDR3 length: 14; CDR3 protein: CASSPHGLAGEQYF; CDR3 DNA: TGTGCCAGCAGTCCCCATGGACTAGCGGGCGAGCAGTACTTC
J gene: TRBJ1-6; D gene: .; clone size: .; V gene: TRBV2; CDR3 length: 16; CDR3 protein: CASSQNGGGENSPLHF; CDR3 DNA: TGTGCCAGCAGTCAAAACGGAGGGGGGGAAAATTCACCCCTCCACTTT
J gene: TRBJ1-1; D gene: .; clone size: few; V gene: TRBV9; CDR3 length: 15; CDR3 protein: CASSVDTDMNTEAFF; CDR3 DNA: TGTGCCAGCAGCGTAGATACAGACATGAACACTGAAGCTTTCTTT
J gene: TRBJ1-1; D gene: .; clone size: .; V gene: TRBV5-1; CDR3 length: 14; CDR3 protein: CASSPDLGTREAFF; CDR3 DNA: TGCGCCAGCAGCCCGGACCTCGGGACACGGGAAGCTTTCTTT
J gene: TRBJ1-2; D gene: TRBD1; clone size: .; V gene: TRBV28; CDR3 length: 14; CDR3 protein: CASSLGTVNNGYTF; CDR3 DNA: TGTGCCAGCAGTTTGGGGACAGTCAATAATGGCTACACCTTC
J gene: TRBJ2-7; D gene: .; clone size: .; V gene: TRBV6-1; CDR3 length: 11; CDR3 protein: CASSWRPPADF; CDR3 DNA: TGTGCCAGCAGTTGGCGACCCCCGGCGGACTTC
J gene: TRBJ2-1; D gene: .; clone size: .; V gene: TRBV5-4; CDR3 length: 16; CDR3 protein: CASSLYQFGGYNEQFF; CDR3 DNA: TGTGCCAGCAGCTTATATCAGTTTGGGGGGTACAATGAGCAGTTCTTC
J gene: TRBJ1-1; D gene: .; clone size: few; V gene: TRBV6-1; CDR3 length: 13; CDR3 protein: CASSRQEVTEAFF; CDR3 DNA: TGTGCCAGCAGCCGGCAGGAGGTAACTGAAGCTTTCTTT
J gene: TRBJ2-3; D gene: .; clone size: .; V gene: TRBV4-2; CDR3 length: 15; CDR3 protein: CASSQEVQGVDTQYF; CDR3 DNA: TGTGCCAGCAGCCAAGAGGTCCAAGGGGTGGATACGCAGTATTTT
J gene: TRBJ2-3; D gene: TRBD2; clone size: .; V gene: TRBV10-3; CDR3 length: 12; CDR3 protein: CAIRGVEDTQYF; CDR3 DNA: TGTGCCATCCGGGGGGTCGAAGATACGCAGTATTTT
J gene: TRBJ1-3; D gene: .; clone size: .; V gene: TRBV28; CDR3 length: 13; CDR3 protein: CASSPLPLRAIYF; CDR3 DNA: TGTGCCAGCAGTCCGCTCCCCCTCAGGGCCATATATTTT
J gene: TRBJ2-5; D gene: TRBD1; clone size: once; V gene: TRBV5-1; CDR3 length: 15; CDR3 protein: CASSAGTGGQETQYF; CDR3 DNA: TGCGCCAGCAGCGCCGGGACAGGGGGCCAAGAGACCCAGTACTTC
J gene: TRBJ1-5; D gene: TRBD1; clone size: .; V gene: TRBV27; CDR3 length: 15; CDR3 protein: CASSSGQGGFQPQHF; CDR3 DNA: TGTGCCAGCAGTTCGGGACAGGGAGGATTTCAGCCCCAGCATTTT
J gene: TRBJ1-1; D gene: .; clone size: few; V gene: TRBV7-9; CDR3 length: 16; CDR3 protein: CASRSRGGRMNTEAFF; CDR3 DNA: TGTGCCAGCAGGTCGCGGGGGGGGAGGATGAACACTGAAGCTTTCTTT
J gene: TRBJ1-3; D gene: .; clone size: .; V gene: TRBV5-1; CDR3 length: 14; CDR3 protein: CASSSPGAGNTIYF; CDR3 DNA: TGCGCCAGCAGCTCCCCAGGGGCTGGAAACACCATATATTTT
J gene: TRBJ1-5; D gene: .; clone size: .; V gene: TRBV5-3; CDR3 length: 16; CDR3 protein: CARSPHSTGSDQPQHF; CDR3 DNA: TGTGCCAGAAGCCCCCACTCGACCGGGTCGGATCAGCCCCAGCATTTT
J gene: TRBJ1-2; D gene: .; clone size: .; V gene: TRBV19; CDR3 length: 14; CDR3 protein: CASSIPGLNYGYTF; CDR3 DNA: TGTGCCAGTAGTATACCGGGACTAAACTATGGCTACACCTTC
J gene: TRBJ1-5; D gene: TRBD1; clone size: .; V gene: TRBV6-1; CDR3 length: 15; CDR3 protein: CASTWTGDSNQPQHF; CDR3 DNA: TGTGCCAGCACTTGGACAGGGGACAGCAATCAGCCCCAGCATTTT
J gene: TRBJ1-2; D gene: TRBD1; clone size: .; V gene: TRBV13; CDR3 length: 17; CDR3 protein: CASSGTGWGVVEAGYTF; CDR3 DNA: TGTGCCAGCAGCGGGACAGGGTGGGGTGTTGTTGAAGCCGGCTACACCTTC
J gene: TRBJ2-1; D gene: TRBD2; clone size: .; V gene: TRBV7-3; CDR3 length: 16; CDR3 protein: CASSSATSGGSYGQFF; CDR3 DNA: TGTGCCAGCAGCAGCGCTACTAGCGGGGGGTCTTACGGGCAGTTCTTC
J gene: TRBJ2-1; D gene: TRBD2; clone size: .; V gene: TRBV9; CDR3 length: 16; CDR3 protein: CASSEMGGIGYNEQFF; CDR3 DNA: TGTGCCAGCAGCGAGATGGGGGGGATTGGGTACAATGAGCAGTTCTTC
J gene: TRBJ1-1; D gene: .; clone size: .; V gene: TRBV18; CDR3 length: 15; CDR3 protein: CASSPGQPQNTEAFF; CDR3 DNA: TGTGCCAGCTCACCGGGACAACCGCAGAACACTGAAGCTTTCTTT
J gene: TRBJ2-7; D gene: .; clone size: many; V gene: TRBV5-6; CDR3 length: 11; CDR3 protein: CASSRRGEQYF; CDR3 DNA: TGTGCCAGCAGCCGCAGGGGAGAGCAGTACTTC
J gene: TRBJ2-5; D gene: .; clone size: .; V gene: TRBV7-6; CDR3 length: 16; CDR3 protein: CASSLLTGEGLETQYF; CDR3 DNA: TGTGCCAGCAGCTTATTGACAGGGGAGGGATTAGAGACCCAGTACTTC
J gene: TRBJ2-3; D gene: .; clone size: .; V gene: TRBV30; CDR3 length: 14; CDR3 protein: CAWSVRRVGDTQYF; CDR3 DNA: TGTGCCTGGAGTGTACGCAGGGTCGGAGATACGCAGTATTTT
J gene: TRBJ2-7; D gene: .; clone size: .; V gene: TRBV15; CDR3 length: 15; CDR3 protein: CATSRRQGGSYEQYF; CDR3 DNA: TGTGCCACCAGCAGAAGACAGGGAGGCTCCTACGAGCAGTACTTC
J gene: TRBJ2-5; D gene: TRBD1; clone size: .; V gene: TRBV19; CDR3 length: 16; CDR3 protein: CASSRTDRGRQETQYF; CDR3 DNA: TGTGCCAGTAGTAGAACAGACAGGGGGCGGCAAGAGACCCAGTACTTC
J gene: TRBJ2-7; D gene: TRBD1; clone size: .; V gene: TRBV9; CDR3 length: 14; CDR3 protein: CASSARDRTYEQYF; CDR3 DNA: TGTGCCAGCAGCGCCCGGGACAGAACCTACGAGCAGTACTTC